This T cell receptor beta chain appears in the sequencing data of a study of cytomegalovirus exposure and HLA in healthy donors. Across the whole study: An earlier analysis found around 120 million unique TCR beta sequences from 150 million to 200 million T cells. Findings of the study overall: Published work reported that the classifier diagnosed cytomegalovirus status with high specificity and sensitivity.

Germline lookup yields CDR1 SEHNR and CDR2 FQNEAQ (reference sequence). This CDR3 contains 15 residues. V was clipped by 5 bases and J by 7 bases, with 18 bases between them. To note about this clone: As yet, its antigen is unknown.

Both 60 Vbeta primers and 13 Jbeta primers went into the PCR. The data were produced by immunoSEQ multiplex PCR, yet TCRdb's version contains in-frame clones alone and is incomplete. The sample includes under 150,000 clones, around 79% seen only once; the top ten take 1.3% to 1.5%. This sequence was found in a middle-aged woman in good health and CMV-seronegative. Sequenced: PBMCs. The chain employs TRBV7-9 and TRBJ2-1; D is perhaps TRBD2 (7 bases). The CDR3 DNA reads TGTGCCAGCAGCCCCTTGGGGGGGGGCAAGAATGAGCAGTTCTTC. It is translated as CASSPLGGGKNEQFF.